The source of this T cell receptor beta chain is a study of cytomegalovirus exposure and HLA in healthy donors. About the study: Earlier results showed approximately 110 million unique TCR beta sequences derived from about 179 million T cells.

Overall study results and limits: Earlier analysis found most TCR beta V segments productive about 90% or about 30% of the time. 87-base-pair reads could not separate some V segments, including TRBV6-2 and TRBV6-3. The study put roughly 160 TCR beta chains on its list as cytomegalovirus-associated.

60 Vbeta and 13 Jbeta primers were used in PCR. Only in-frame clones appear in the TCRdb table, and some are missing; sequencing was by immunoSEQ multiplex PCR. Of roughly 120,000 clones in the sample, around 80% were seen once. Per the germline V gene, CDR1 is SGHDT and CDR2 is YYEEEE. The trim removed 5 bases at V and 0 bases at J, leaving 5 bases unmatched. The CDR3 is made up of 16 amino acids. As to this clone: No antigen is known for it. The sample has other DNA sequences that encode this CDR3 too.

The chain employs TRBV5-6 and TRBJ1-6; 7 bases line up with TRBD1. The sequencing sample was made of PBMCs. The source is a man younger than 45 in good health and CMV-seronegative. CDR3 region: CASSQRQGSYNSPLHF. The CDR3 region has the DNA TGTGCCAGCAGTCAACGACAGGGCTCCTATAATTCACCCCTCCACTTT.